These 12 T cell receptor beta chains came from one sample sequenced in a study of blood T cell repertoires in COVID-19. Produced via immunoSEQ multiplex PCR; TCRdb's table is partial and in-frame only. The table has about 90,000 clones, roughly 88% seen once. The material sequenced was peripheral blood. All receptors derive from a man in his 60s with acute or convalescent COVID-19.

The chain employs TRBV6-6 and TRBJ1-3, with TRBD1 matching over 11 bases. Unmatched junction bases numbered 6, after V lost 5 bases and J lost 0 bases. This CDR3 is built from 17 residues. The germline V gene has CDR1 MNHNY and CDR2 SVGAGI (reference sequence). CDR3 DNA: TGTGCCAGCAGTCCCGGGACAGGGGGACTCTCTGGAAACACCATATATTTT. Residues: CASSPGTGGLSGNTIYF.

This chain uses TRBV5-1 with TRBJ2-2, with 7 positions matching TRBD1. Germline lookup yields CDR1 SGHRS and CDR2 YFSETQ. With V trimmed by 9 bases and J by 2 bases, 13 bases remained unmatched. The CDR3 length is 16 residues. Here the CDR3 DNA reads TGCGCCATCCGTCAATCCGGGACAGAAAACACCGGGGAGCTGTTTTTT. Translated, it gives CAIRQSGTENTGELFF.

The rearrangement uses TRBV6-6 and TRBJ1-1; 9 bases map to TRBD1. J was trimmed by 5 bases and V by 0 bases; bases with no gene match: 7. CDR1 and CDR2 from the germline V gene are MNHNY and SVGAGI (reference sequence). The CDR3 is 16 amino acids. CDR3 loop: CASSYSIGQGLTEAFF. The CDR3 nucleotides read TGTGCCAGCAGTTACTCGATTGGACAGGGGCTTACTGAAGCTTTCTTT.

The V and J genes are TRBV9 and TRBJ2-3, with D possibly being TRBD2 (6 bases). The CDR3 runs 15 residues. V dropped 3 bases and J dropped 0 bases, with 11 bases sitting between them. Germline values: CDR1 SGDLS, CDR2 YYNGEE. The CDR3 region is CASSATGTSTDTQYF. The CDR3 nucleotides are TGTGCCAGCAGCGCAACCGGGACTAGCACAGATACGCAGTATTTT.

This clone was found once. V and J are TRBV23-1 and TRBJ2-7; 9 bases map to TRBD1. TRBV23-1 is an open reading frame, and its role is uncertain. V lost 0 bases, J lost 3 bases, and 9 bases stayed unmatched. The CDR3 spans 17 residues. CDR3 coding DNA: TGCGCCAGCAGTCAATCCCGGCGAACAGGGGGCGGCTACGAGCAGTACTTC. It is translated as CASSQSRRTGGGYEQYF.

Remarks on this clone: Relative to the germline gene, one junction end is altered; a read error may explain this. The chain combines TRBV5-6 with TRBJ1-2, with TRBD1 matching over 9 bases. The CDR3 sequence is 13 residues long. CDR1 is SGHDT and CDR2 is YYEEEE in the germline V gene. Here the CDR3 DNA reads TGTGCCAGCAGCTCAAAAAACCGGGACAGGGTCCTCTTC. It specifies CASSSKNRDRVLF.

This chain uses TRBV9 with TRBJ1-2; D is possibly TRBD1 (6 bases). V gave up 6 bases and J gave up 1 base, with 13 bases separating them. CDR1 SGDLS and CDR2 YYNGEE come from the germline V gene. There are 14 residues in the CDR3. CDR3 in DNA: TGTGCCAGCACTGAGGGGGAGTTTAACTATGGCTACACCTTC. Translated, it gives CASTEGEFNYGYTF.

The chain uses TRBV28 and TRBJ1-1; 9 nucleotides match TRBD1. The CDR3 consists of 15 residues. J gave up 5 bases and V 6 bases, and 10 bases lay outside the gene matches. Looked up from germline, CDR1 is MDHEN and CDR2 is SYDVKM. The CDR3 is CASSDPGQGGTEAFF. The CDR3 nucleotides are TGTGCCAGCAGCGATCCGGGACAGGGAGGGACTGAAGCTTTCTTT.

This clone was observed once. The chain recombines TRBV10-1 with TRBJ1-6, with unresolved D. The CDR3 consists of 15 residues. The germline CDR1 and CDR2 sequences are WNHNN and SYGVQD (reference sequence). Trimming removed 9 bases from V and 0 bases from J, with 12 bases in between. The CDR3: CARRGSPSYNSPLHF. For the CDR3, the DNA is TGCGCCAGGAGAGGTAGCCCCTCCTATAATTCACCCCTCCACTTT.

The chain carries TRBV19 and TRBJ1-5; D is unresolved. V was trimmed by 0 bases and J by 5 bases, leaving 14 bases between them. The CDR3 runs to 16 residues. Per germline, CDR1 LNHDA and CDR2 SQIVND (reference sequence). The CDR3 spells CASSIDHGERYQPQHF. CDR3 in DNA: TGTGCCAGTAGTATAGATCACGGGGAGAGGTATCAGCCCCAGCATTTT.

The chain employs TRBV6-6 and TRBJ1-5, with D uncertain. The germline CDR1 and CDR2 sequences are MNHNY and SVGAGI (reference sequence). The CDR3 spans 13 residues. The V and J ends lost 3 bases and 3 bases respectively, with 6 bases between them. CDR3: CASSYGLNQPQHF. Written as DNA, the CDR3 is TGTGCCAGCAGTTATGGACTCAATCAGCCCCAGCATTTT.

The rearrangement uses TRBV30 and TRBJ1-1, with D possibly TRBD1 on 5 matching bases. The CDR3 is 13 amino acids. The V gene lost 2 bases and the J gene lost 1 base, with 8 bases spanning the gap. Germline V gene lookup returns CDR1 GTSNPN and CDR2 SVGIG (reference sequence). The CDR3 here is CAWSRGRNTEAFF. CDR3 bases: TGTGCCTGGAGTCGGGGGAGGAACACTGAAGCTTTCTTT.